Reported below is one T cell receptor (beta chain). The antigen is not known. Possible read error: a much larger clone is one base away. The entry originates in a study of regulatory T cells in long-lasting Graves disease. The study's findings and limits: Newly diagnosed disease favored TRBV20-1 and TRBJ2-1 over persistent disease.

CDR1 is SGHKS, CDR2 YYEKEE, per germline (reference sequence). The CDR3 loop spans 16 amino acids. The V and J ends lost 1 base and 6 bases respectively, with 16 bases between them. Arm-PCR of CDR3 regions with iRepertoire HTBI primers generated TCR beta libraries. TCRdb itself ran the multiplex PCR reads through MiXCR, one entry per CDR3 protein. The repertoire holds 400,000 to 450,000 distinct CDR3 sequences, with about 17% as singletons. Time point specified: newly diagnosed GD, antithyroid drugs for less than 3 months. After RNA was extracted from PBMCs, the TCR library was made from it. Another study also made use of these data, one on T cells in Graves' hyperthyroidism and ophthalmopathy.

The origin of this receptor is a woman aged 25 to 45 with Graves disease. The sample was peripheral blood mononuclear cells (PBMCs), taken at new diagnosis, from a patient treated with antithyroid drugs. The J gene is TRBJ1-4, the V gene TRBV5-5; no clear D gene. CDR3 coding DNA: TGTGCCAGCAGCTTGAATTTCCGTGGGCCTGATGAAAAACTGTTTTTT. Its protein is CASSLNFRGPDEKLFF.